Shown below are 14 T cell receptor beta chains from a single sample sequenced in a study of monozygotic twins with inflammatory bowel disease. TCRdb re-called the 5' RACE reads and catalogs CDR3 proteins one per entry, DNA excluded. With 400,000 or so distinct CDR3 sequences in the sample, the ten largest clones hold 2% to 2.5%. Material: blood. Receptors originate from a human donor with ulcerative colitis or Crohn's disease, or a healthy co-twin of an affected twin (not recorded which).

The rearrangement joins TRBV10-3 to TRBJ1-1; the D call from TCRdb, TRBD1, cannot be confirmed without DNA. This CDR3 contains 15 residues. Germline V CDR1 and CDR2: ENHRY, SYGVKD. The CDR3 is CAIRPNTGGPTEAFF.

V is TRBV5-1 and J is TRBJ2-3; checking the TCRdb D call of TRBD1 is not possible without DNA. CDR3 length: 14 amino acids. Per the germline V gene, CDR1 is SGHRS and CDR2 is YFSETQ. CDR3 sequence: CASTARGNTDTQYF.

This rearrangement joins TRBV2 to TRBJ2-7; TCRdb indicates TRBD1, and absent DNA this call remains unverified. The CDR3 is made up of 15 amino acids. Germline values: CDR1 SNHLY, CDR2 FYNNEI. CDR3 sequence reads: CASVLGPMITYEQYF.

This chain uses TRBV11-2 with TRBJ1-4; TCRdb's D call, TRBD1, is unchecked because there is no DNA. The CDR3 extends over 19 amino acids. CDR1 is SGHAT, CDR2 FQNNGV, per germline. The CDR3 reads CASSLVVPGAATTNEKLFF.

V gene TRBV5-1 combines with J gene TRBJ2-6; TCRdb lists TRBD1, though no DNA is available to test this call. The germline V gene has CDR1 SGHRS and CDR2 YFSETQ. The CDR3 loop spans 16 amino acids. The CDR3 is CASSPGHSSGANVLTF.

V gene TRBV29-1 combines with J gene TRBJ1-5; TCRdb picks TRBD1, but there is no DNA to check that call. Per germline, CDR1 SQVTM and CDR2 ANQGSEA. The CDR3 has 13 amino acids. This CDR3 is CSVRQGTDRPQHF.

The chain employs TRBV18 and TRBJ1-3. Germline CDR1 KGHSH, CDR2 LQKENI. The length of the CDR3 is 15 residues. The CDR3 loop is CASSPGVTSGNTIYF. The full variable domain, rest sourced from reference TRBV18 and TRBJ1-3, is NAGVMQNPRHLVRRRGQEARLRCSPMKGHSHVYWYRQLPEEGLKFMVYLQKENIIDESGMPKERFSAEFPKEGPSILRIQQVVRGDSAAYFCASSPGVTSGNTIYFGEGSWLTVV.

The chain combines TRBV7-2 with TRBJ2-7; checking the TCRdb D call of TRBD2 is not possible without DNA. The CDR3 is 15 residues long. The germline gives CDR1 SGHTA, CDR2 FQGNSA. The CDR3 here is CASSLGSGSYYEQYF.

This chain uses TRBV7-2 with TRBJ2-1; absent DNA, TCRdb's TRBD2 call cannot be checked. Per the germline V gene, CDR1 is SGHTA and CDR2 is FQGNSA. This CDR3 contains 15 residues. CDR3 protein: CASSPASGRVNEQFF.

This CDR3 reads CSAPDIRMSYEQYF. The chain combines TRBV20-1 with TRBJ2-7. Germline loops: CDR1 DFQATT, CDR2 SNEGSKA (reference sequence). The CDR3 loop spans 14 amino acids.

The chain couples TRBV27 to TRBJ2-6; TCRdb returns TRBD1, unconfirmable since there is no DNA. Germline V CDR1 and CDR2: MNHEY, SMNVEV (reference sequence). This CDR3 has 18 amino acids. CDR3 residues: CASSLTGQGFSGANVLTF.

The chain carries TRBV5-4 and TRBJ2-7. There are 14 residues in the CDR3. Germline V lookup: CDR1 SGHNT, CDR2 YYREEE (reference sequence). This CDR3 reads CASSWGLLSYEQYF.

The chain uses TRBV5-1 and TRBJ2-3; TCRdb's D gene call, TRBD2, goes unchecked for lack of DNA. The CDR3 is made up of 16 amino acids. Germline V gene lookup returns CDR1 SGHRS and CDR2 YFSETQ. The CDR3 spells CASSLEAGGQADTQYF. Filled out from reference TRBV5-1 and TRBJ2-3, the complete variable domain reads KAGVTQTPRYLIKTRGQQVTLSCSPISGHRSVSWYQQTPGQGLQFLFEYFSETQRNKGNFPGRFSGRQFSNSRSEMNVSTLELGDSALYLCASSLEAGGQADTQYFGPGTRLTVL.

The chain's CDR3 is CAISGKTVSGELFF. The J gene is TRBJ2-2, the V gene TRBV10-3; as DNA is missing, the TRBD1 call by TCRdb cannot be tested. The CDR3 extends over 14 amino acids. The V gene's germline CDR1 is ENHRY and CDR2 SYGVKD.